This passage covers 25 T cell receptor beta chains from one sample sequenced in a study of beta chain features in type 1 diabetes. The authors reverse transcribed all of the isolated RNA, so sequencing captured expressed TCRB transcripts. The repertoire was sequenced with immunoSEQ multiplex PCR; TCRdb's copy has only in-frame clones and lacks some. Of about 320,000 clones detected, around 15% appear once; the ten largest clones hold roughly 6.7%. The sequencing input was central memory CD4+ T cells from blood. The receptors derive from a man aged 25 to 40 in good health.

The CDR3 reads CASSRRTSGTDTQYF. The CDR3 DNA is TGTGCCAGCAGCCGCAGGACTAGCGGCACAGATACGCAGTATTTT. This rearrangement joins TRBV13 to TRBJ2-3, with 9 positions matching TRBD2. CDR1 is PRHDT, CDR2 FYEKMQ, per germline (reference sequence). This CDR3 region has 15 residues. Losses at the gene ends were 5 bases for V and 1 base for J; bases not matched to a gene: 4.

V and J are TRBV7-7 and TRBJ2-2, with D unresolved. Trimming removed 3 bases from V and 4 bases from J, with 9 bases in between. The CDR3 extends over 14 amino acids. Germline CDR1 SSHAT, CDR2 FNYEAQ (reference sequence). This chain's CDR3 is CASSLGRATGELFF. DNA for the CDR3: TGTGCCAGCAGCTTGGGTAGGGCCACCGGGGAGCTGTTTTTT.

The V call is TRBV11-2, the J call TRBJ1-1, with D possibly matching TRBD1 (5 bases). Germline V gene lookup returns CDR1 SGHAT and CDR2 FQNNGV. This CDR3 region has 13 residues. Trimming left V 5 bases short and J 5 bases short, with 12 bases between. Written as DNA, the CDR3 is TGTGCCAGCAGCCCAGGGCAAGAAACTGAAGCTTTCTTT. Amino acids: CASSPGQETEAFF. Together with reference TRBV11-2 and TRBJ1-1, the CDR3 gives the full variable domain: EAGVAQSPRYKIIEKRQSVAFWCNPISGHATLYWYQQILGQGPKLLIQFQNNGVVDDSQLPKDRFSAERLKGVDSTLKIQPAKLEDSAVYLCASSPGQETEAFFGQGTRLTVV.

The rearrangement joins TRBV6-6 to TRBJ2-1; 11 bases fit TRBD2. V was pared by 7 bases and J by 6 bases, with 2 bases of the junction left unmatched. CDR3 size: 13 residues. The V gene's germline CDR1 is MNHNY and CDR2 SVGAGI (reference sequence). The CDR3, as DNA: TGTGCCAGCAAGACTAGCGGGGCCAATGAGCAGTTCTTC. It encodes CASKTSGANEQFF.

The table lists this clone with a few counts. This chain's CDR3 is CASSADRDTEAFF. DNA for the CDR3: TGTGCCAGCAGTGCGGACAGGGACACTGAAGCTTTCTTT. This chain links TRBV6-1 with TRBJ1-1; TRBD1 aligns across 8 bases. Germline V gene lookup returns CDR1 MNHNS and CDR2 SASEGT. V lost 4 bases and J lost 3; bases outside the gene matches: 1. The CDR3 covers 13 residues.

The rearrangement uses TRBV6-6 and TRBJ2-7; D possibly corresponds to TRBD2 (6 bases). The CDR3 covers 11 residues. Germline CDR1 is MNHNY and CDR2 is SVGAGI (reference sequence). The germline V and J ends were trimmed by 8 bases and 3 bases, with 8 bases remaining between them. The CDR3 DNA reads TGTGCCAGCGGGGACTTCTACGAGCAGTACGTC. Translation: CASGDFYEQYV.

The rearrangement links TRBV28 to TRBJ1-1; D may be TRBD1 (5 bases). The V gene's germline CDR1 is MDHEN and CDR2 SYDVKM. V was clipped by 5 bases and J by 2 bases, with 12 bases between them. This CDR3 spans 14 amino acids. CDR3 sequence: CASSEGTTNTEAFF. In DNA form, the CDR3 reads TGTGCCAGCAGTGAAGGGACGACCAACACTGAAGCTTTCTTT.

The chain links TRBV9 to TRBJ2-3; D is perhaps TRBD2 (5 bases). CDR3 length: 13 residues. Germline V CDR1 and CDR2: SGDLS, YYNGEE. Trimming took off 0 bases at V and 7 bases at J, with 9 bases between the two ends. The CDR3 loop reads CASSVEPGYTQYF. CDR3 bases: TGTGCCAGCAGCGTAGAGCCGGGGTATACGCAGTATTTT.

The chain links TRBV4-3 to TRBJ1-5, with D maybe TRBD1 (5 bases). From germline, CDR1 is LGHNA and CDR2 YSLEER. CDR3 length equals 17 residues. The V and J ends lost 1 base and 7 bases respectively, with 20 bases between them. The CDR3 is CASSQGLLGESGQPQHF. CDR3 DNA: TGCGCCAGCAGCCAAGGGCTCCTAGGGGAAAGCGGACAGCCCCAGCATTTT.

This clone has a count of ten or more. The chain links TRBV21-1 to TRBJ1-4. TRBV21-1 is an annotated pseudogene. The CDR3 contains 9 residues. CDR3: CASGGSLFF. The CDR3 DNA reads as TGTGCCAGCGGAGGTTCGCTGTTTTTT.

V and J are TRBV5-5 and TRBJ2-1; 7 nucleotides match TRBD1. The germline V gene encodes CDR1 SGHKS and CDR2 YYEKEE (reference sequence). Losses at the gene ends were 4 bases for V and 8 bases for J; bases not matched to a gene: 3. This CDR3 is 12 amino acids long. CDR3 region: CASSRQGDEQFF. The CDR3 DNA is TGTGCCAGCAGCCGACAGGGCGATGAGCAGTTCTTC.

DNA for the CDR3: TGTGCCACCAGCAAGTCGGGTATGAACACTGAAGCTTTCTTT. Its protein product is CATSKSGMNTEAFF. This chain links TRBV15 with TRBJ1-1; D gene ambiguous. This CDR3 contains 14 residues. V lost 4 bases and J 0 bases, leaving 9 bases between the germline ends. The V gene's germline CDR1 is LNHNV and CDR2 YYDKDF (reference sequence). The complete variable domain, with remaining parts taken from reference TRBV15 and TRBJ1-1, reads DAMVIQNPRYQVTQFGKPVTLSCSQTLNHNVMYWYQQKSSQAPKLLFHYYDKDFNNEADTPDNFQSRRPNTSFCFLDIRSPGLGDTAMYLCATSKSGMNTEAFFGQGTRLTVV.

The rearrangement links TRBV6-5 to TRBJ2-2; D possibly corresponds to TRBD1 (5 bases). The CDR3 is 15 residues long. CDR1 is MNHEY and CDR2 is SVGAGI in the germline V gene. Trimming removed 2 bases at V and 1 base at J, with 8 bases between. In nucleotides, the CDR3 is TGTGCCAGCAGTTACGCCGGACAGAACACCGGGGAGCTGTTTTTT. This translates into CASSYAGQNTGELFF.

This clone occurred a few times. The rearrangement joins TRBV10-3 to TRBJ2-7, with 7 bases fitting TRBD2. V shed 7 bases, J shed 4 bases, and the junction held 7 bases outside the gene matches. Germline lookup yields CDR1 ENHRY and CDR2 SYGVKD. The CDR3 spans 13 residues. The CDR3 loop is CAITREAGYEQYF. The CDR3, as DNA: TGTGCCATCACCCGAGAAGCGGGGTACGAGCAGTACTTC.

In its sample, this clone was seen many times. V is TRBV27 and J is TRBJ1-2; D gene unclear. The CDR3 consists of 16 residues. V was cut by 3 bases and J by 5 bases, with 19 bases left in between. The germline V gene has CDR1 MNHEY and CDR2 SMNVEV (reference sequence). CDR3 residues: CASSFLPVSGIYGYTF. In DNA, the CDR3 is TGTGCCAGCAGTTTCCTACCCGTCTCCGGGATATATGGCTACACCTTC.

This clone was picked up a small number of times. The rearrangement joins TRBV11-1 to TRBJ1-4, with a tentative D call TRBD1 (5 bases). The CDR3 runs to 15 residues. V lost 5 bases to trimming and J lost 8 bases, with 18 bases between them. Germline V gene sequence: CDR1 SGHAT, CDR2 FQDESV (reference sequence). CDR3 protein: CASSAIQGREEKLFF. CDR3 DNA sequence: TGTGCCAGCAGCGCCATTCAGGGCCGGGAAGAAAAACTGTTTTTT.

The table lists this clone with a few counts. This chain links TRBV7-3 with TRBJ2-5; TRBD2 aligns across 7 bases. The J segment lost 1 base and the V segment lost 5 bases, leaving 7 bases of the junction unmatched. Germline V gene sequence: CDR1 SGHTA, CDR2 FQGTGA. The CDR3 has 15 residues. CDR3 residues: CASSPSGVGQETQYF. The CDR3 coding sequence is TGTGCCAGCAGCCCCAGCGGGGTGGGCCAAGAGACCCAGTACTTC.

This clone is a singleton in its sample. The gene calls are TRBV29-1 and TRBJ2-3, with D possibly being TRBD2 (7 bases). V was pared by 6 bases and J by 1 base, with 14 bases between. The germline gives CDR1 SQVTM, CDR2 ANQGSEA. The CDR3 runs to 14 residues. In nucleotides, the CDR3 is TGCAGCGTCGGGGGGCGGCCTCGCACAGATACGCAGTATTTT. Translating gives CSVGGRPRTDTQYF.

This chain joins TRBV30 and TRBJ1-2, with D possibly matching TRBD1 (6 bases). V gave up 3 bases and J gave up 5 bases, with 16 bases separating them. The V gene's germline CDR1 is GTSNPN and CDR2 SVGIG (reference sequence). This CDR3 is built from 14 residues. The CDR3 nucleotides are TGTGCCTGGAGCCTAGGGGGACTCCGGTATGGCTACACCTTC. It yields the protein CAWSLGGLRYGYTF.

The genes are TRBV6-5 and TRBJ1-5; D is possibly TRBD1 (5 bases). The V end was cut by 10 bases, the J end by 4 bases, with 14 bases between. CDR1 is MNHEY, CDR2 SVGAGI, per germline. The CDR3 length is 13 residues. CDR3 sequence (DNA): TGTGCCATCCGGGACGGGGTTAATCAGCCCCAGCATTTT. Its protein is CAIRDGVNQPQHF.

This clone was seen a few times. The V gene is TRBV4-3, the J gene TRBJ2-7; TRBD1 matches at 10 bases. The CDR3 is 17 amino acids. Unmatched junction bases numbered 5, after V lost 0 bases and J lost 0 bases. Per the germline V gene, CDR1 is LGHNA and CDR2 is YSLEER. DNA of the CDR3: TGCGCCAGCAGCCAAGAGTTGGGACAGGGGACCTCCTACGAGCAGTACGTC. Encoded protein: CASSQELGQGTSYEQYV.

This clone was counted only a few times. The CDR3 DNA reads TGTGCCAGCAGCTTAACTCAAGGGGCAAATGAGCAGTTCTTC. Translated: CASSLTQGANEQFF. The chain links TRBV11-1 to TRBJ2-1; D perhaps matches TRBD1 (5 bases). Germline V gives CDR1 SGHAT, CDR2 FQDESV (reference sequence). The V and J ends lost 2 bases and 7 bases respectively, with 12 bases between them. The length of the CDR3 is 14 residues.

This clone was found a few times. V is TRBV7-9 and J is TRBJ1-3; the D is unclear. The CDR3 runs to 16 residues. V gave up 1 base and J gave up 0 bases, with 10 bases separating them. CDR1 and CDR2 from the germline V gene are SEHNR and FQNEAQ (reference sequence). This CDR3 is CASSLDKRVSGNTIYF. The CDR3 DNA sequence: TGTGCCAGCAGCTTAGACAAGCGCGTCTCTGGAAACACCATATATTTT.

The rearrangement uses TRBV19 and TRBJ1-1, with D tentatively TRBD1 (5 bases). The CDR3 is 13 amino acids. V lost 7 bases and J 0 bases, leaving 9 bases between the germline ends. Looked up from germline, CDR1 is LNHDA and CDR2 is SQIVND (reference sequence). CDR3 sequence (DNA): TGTGCCAGTATCGCCAGGGTGAACACTGAAGCTTTCTTT. It encodes CASIARVNTEAFF.

The gene calls are TRBV6-5 and TRBJ2-1; maybe TRBD1 (5 bases). Germline CDR1 reads MNHEY; CDR2 reads SVGAGI. The V end lost 2 bases, the J end lost 10 bases, and 9 bases lay between the germline ends. The CDR3 length is 12 residues. The DNA for the CDR3 is TGTGCCAGCAGTTACGGGGCCCGGGAGCAGTTCTTC. This translates into CASSYGAREQFF.